Here is one T cell receptor beta chain with its context. Its antigen has not been determined. Per-base qualities were not stored, and no clone one base away is much larger. This specimen belongs to a study of regulatory T cells in long-lasting Graves disease (dated by TCRdb to the early 2020s). With regard to the full study: Persistent Graves' disease was defined as persistently positive TSH receptor autoantibodies together with antithyroid drug treatment for over 5 years. In the clinical cohort, patients with persistent Graves' disease had used antithyroid drugs for an average of about 10.3 years. A total of 33 samples underwent TCR sequencing: around 13 from persistent and around 20 from newly diagnosed Graves' disease patients. Persistent Graves' disease patients were compared with newly diagnosed Graves' disease patients by peripheral blood TCR sequencing and RNA sequencing. The study was registered as a clinical trial and conducted in China.

Broad study findings and their caveats: Persistent disease showed preferential use of TRBV28, TRBJ1-2 and TRBJ2-5, whereas newly diagnosed disease favored TRBV20-1 and TRBJ2-1. Sequencing and analysis were restricted to the TCR beta chain. The authors acknowledged the small sample size as a limitation that may reduce accuracy. Persistent patients shared more public clonotypes among themselves (roughly 2,700) than newly diagnosed patients did (over 900). Compared with newly diagnosed patients, patients with persistent Graves' disease had lower TCR Shannon entropy and fewer highly expanded clones, which suggests clonal expansion. Peripheral blood alone was examined, since thyroid tissue, which constituted the primary lesion, could not be accessed.

The CDR3, from cysteine to phenylalanine, totals 12 residues. The read is trimmed to its CDR3 DNA, 36 bases read in frame from base 1. V is pared back by 4 bases and J by 6 bases, with 11 bases lying between the germline termini. As encoded in the germline V gene, CDR1 is SGDLS while CDR2 is YYNGEE. What this sample's time point label stands for: persistent/refractory GD, antithyroid drugs over 5 years with positive TRAb. For both TCR sequencing and RNA sequencing, RNA was extracted from PBMCs using TRIzol. The diagnosis of Graves' disease was made according to American Thyroid Association guidelines. Patients for the study were recruited at an endocrinology department in Xi'an, China. From each patient, approximately 10 milliliters of peripheral blood was collected into an EDTA anticoagulant tube. PBMCs were isolated by Ficoll Paque Plus density gradient separation without further T cell sorting. An Agilent 2100 Bioanalyzer and agarose gel were used to assess RNA quality, and a NanoDrop 2000 was used to measure RNA concentration.

Library preparation was by multiplex PCR. Sequencing was carried out with an Illumina HiSeq 4000. To build TCR beta libraries, CDR3 regions were amplified by Arm-PCR using iRepertoire HTBI primers. Gel purification was performed on PCR products prior to sequencing. The original pipeline was this. A total of around 59 TRBV and some 15 TRBJ segments were identified across samples and were used for gene usage analysis of CDR3 amino acid clonotypes. COPE and FqMerger were used to merge filtered high-quality paired reads into contigs. BLAST was used to align contigs to IMGT TRBV, TRBD and TRBJ reference genes, with CDR3 defined following IMGT. Any clonotype with a frequency above 0.1% was counted as a highly expanded clone. Shannon entropy served as the measure of repertoire diversity, while the Gini coefficient captured V-J evenness. Clonotypes shared by more than one individual were considered public. TCRdb reprocessed the public reads (quality trimming at Q25 with fastp, clone calling with MiXCR) and kept in-frame beta chains. For every CDR3 protein sequence, its rows merge into one entry that carries the most common genes and DNA. TCRdb assigned the V and J calls; the authors' analysis was not used. The sample table lists 250,000 to 300,000 distinct CDR3 sequences, roughly 21% of them with a count of one. The ten biggest clones cover about 56% of the sample.

The rearrangement combines TRBV9 with TRBJ2-7; the best D guess is TRBD2, with 5 bases matching. This TCR was sampled from a female donor with Graves disease. This material consisted of peripheral blood mononuclear cells (PBMCs), taken when the disease was refractory, from a patient treated with antithyroid drugs. The DNA sequence is TGTGCCAGCAGCCGCTCAGAGGGCGAGCAGTACTTC. This yields the protein CASSRSEGEQYF.